The entry below describes one T cell receptor (beta chain). The sample comes from a study of shared clonotypes between healthy human individuals. V was trimmed by 3 bases and J by 4 bases, leaving 19 bases between them. Germline V gene data show CDR1 as MRHNA and CDR2 as SNTAGT. CDR3 size: 17 residues. The repertoire was sequenced with immunoSEQ multiplex PCR; TCRdb's copy has only in-frame clones and lacks some. The table includes 2 million to 2.5 million clones, approximately 94% detected once. Naive CD8 cells were CD45RO-negative, positively selected for CCR7, excluding terminally differentiated effector memory CD45RA+ cells.

The sample consisted of naive CD8+ T cells from PBMCs. The chain combines TRBV6-4 with TRBJ2-1; tentatively, D is TRBD2 (7 bases). The sequence came from a man aged 18 to 29 in good health. Some clones in this sample may be carry-over from other donors' samples. CDR3 DNA sequence: TGTGCCAGCAGTGAAGACCGGGGGGCTACCCTTTACAATGAGCAGTTCTTC. Translating it yields CASSEDRGATLYNEQFF.